Listed here are 6 T cell receptor beta chains from one sample, sequenced in a study of early T cells in non-severe SARS-CoV-2 infection. TCRdb reprocessed the 5' RACE reads via MiXCR and lists one record per CDR3 protein. The sample lists roughly 80,000 distinct CDR3 sequences; roughly 15% were seen once. The sequencing input was whole blood. All receptors come from an adult who was a healthcare worker with PCR-confirmed SARS-CoV-2 infection or an uninfected control (not recorded which).

This clonotype was detected only a few times. The V call is TRBV11-3, the J call TRBJ2-2; 8 bases are a match to TRBD1. This CDR3 is 14 amino acids long. Germline V lookup: CDR1 SGHNT, CDR2 YENEEA. The V segment lost 6 bases and the J segment 4 bases; nucleotides outside the gene matches: 4. The CDR3 DNA follows: TGTGCCAGCAGGGACAGGGACTTCACCGGGGAGCTGTTTTTT. Protein sequence: CASRDRDFTGELFF.

This clonotype appeared once. A much bigger clone sits one base away, suggesting this may be a read error. Because it lacks the conserved phenylalanine or tryptophan at the end, this CDR3 is likely a read error. This sequence joins TRBV2 and TRBJ2-3, with D hard to call. Germline CDR1 is SNHLY and CDR2 is FYNNEI. The CDR3 extends over 15 amino acids. V lost 0 bases and J lost 1, with 8 bases in between. DNA for the CDR3: TGTGCCAGCAGTGAAGCGCTTCCCCGCACAGATACGCAGTATATT. Translation: CASSEALPRTDTQYI.

The chain recombines TRBV30 with TRBJ1-5; TRBD1 might be the D (6 bases). This CDR3 is 15 amino acids long. Germline loops: CDR1 GTSNPN, CDR2 SVGIG (reference sequence). The V end was cut by 1 base, the J end by 1 base, with 11 bases between. This CDR3 reads CAWSGGGWSNQPQHF. The CDR3 nucleotides are TGTGCCTGGAGTGGGGGGGGCTGGAGCAATCAGCCCCAGCATTTT.

The chain couples TRBV15 to TRBJ2-7, with D unresolved. The germline V and J ends were trimmed by 3 bases and 5 bases, with 11 bases remaining between them. CDR3 length: 13 residues. Germline lookup yields CDR1 LNHNV and CDR2 YYDKDF (reference sequence). The chain's CDR3 is CATSSHLIDEQYF. The CDR3 DNA follows: TGTGCCACCAGCAGCCACCTAATCGACGAGCAGTACTTC.

This clonotype was recorded only once. This chain uses TRBV29-1 with TRBJ2-1; D is unclear. CDR3 length: 11 residues. V lost 1 base and J 3 bases, leaving 1 base between the germline ends. Germline lookup yields CDR1 SQVTM and CDR2 ANQGSEA. The CDR3 region has the DNA TGCAGCGTTGAAGTCTACAATGAGCAGTTCTTC. Its translation is CSVEVYNEQFF.

This clonotype was found a few times. The rearrangement links TRBV29-1 to TRBJ2-5; D not certain. Germline values: CDR1 SQVTM, CDR2 ANQGSEA. The CDR3 loop spans 12 amino acids. The germline V and J ends were trimmed by 2 bases and 0 bases, with 4 bases remaining between them. The CDR3 sequence is CSVERNQETQYF. The CDR3 nucleotides are TGCAGCGTTGAACGGAACCAAGAGACCCAGTACTTC.